Only a few counts were recorded for the clone carrying this TCR beta chain. Antigen specificity is unknown. This entry comes from a study of regulatory T cells in long-lasting Graves disease. Regarding the study as a whole: Persistent Graves' patients showed reduced TCR diversity versus newly diagnosed patients. There was favoring of TRBV28, TRBJ1-2 and TRBJ2-5 in persistent disease.

The TCR beta library used iRepertoire HTBI primers with Arm-PCR amplification of CDR3. TCRdb ran MiXCR on the multiplex PCR reads and lists one entry per CDR3 protein. The repertoire includes approximately 400,000 distinct CDR3 sequences, roughly 15% of them detected once, and about a fifth sits in the top ten. Documented time point: newly diagnosed GD, antithyroid drugs for less than 3 months. RNA from PBMCs was the source of the TCR library. The authors diagnosed Graves' disease using American Thyroid Association guidelines. The CDR3 totals 15 residues. Germline V gene sequence: CDR1 GTSNPN, CDR2 SVGIG (reference sequence). V lost 3 bases and J lost 4; bases outside the gene matches: 7.

The rearrangement joins TRBV30 to TRBJ2-2; 8 bases are shared with TRBD2. The sequence derives from a female donor with Graves disease. The starting material was peripheral blood mononuclear cells (PBMCs), obtained at new diagnosis, from a patient treated with antithyroid drugs. As DNA, the CDR3 is TGTGCCTGGAGGTCGGGAGGGAGCGTCACCGGGGAGCTGTTTTTT. This gives the protein CAWRSGGSVTGELFF.